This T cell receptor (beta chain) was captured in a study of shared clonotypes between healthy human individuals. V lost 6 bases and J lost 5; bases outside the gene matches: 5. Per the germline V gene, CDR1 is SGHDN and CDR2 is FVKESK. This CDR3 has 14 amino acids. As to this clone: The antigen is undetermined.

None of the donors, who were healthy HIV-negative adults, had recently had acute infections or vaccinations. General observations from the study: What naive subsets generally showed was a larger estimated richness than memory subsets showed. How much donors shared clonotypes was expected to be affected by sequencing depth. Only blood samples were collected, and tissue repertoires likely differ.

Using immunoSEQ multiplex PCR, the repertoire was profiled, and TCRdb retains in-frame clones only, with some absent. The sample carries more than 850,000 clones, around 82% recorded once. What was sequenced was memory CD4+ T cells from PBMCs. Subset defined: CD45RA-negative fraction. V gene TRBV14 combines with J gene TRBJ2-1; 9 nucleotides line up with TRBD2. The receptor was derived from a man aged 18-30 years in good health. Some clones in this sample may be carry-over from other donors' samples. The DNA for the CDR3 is TGTGCCAGCAGAGGGACTAGCAGGAACAATGAGCAGTTCTTC. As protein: CASRGTSRNNEQFF.